This TCR beta chain was profiled in a study of blood T cells in healthy people across ages. The study's findings and limits: Older age coincided with a roughly linear decline in TCR beta diversity per million T cells. Naive T cell percentage strongly correlated with TCR beta diversity. PBMC samples, being unsorted, prevented any conclusive comparison of naive and antigen-experienced cells.

Concerning this clonotype: Its antigen remains unknown.

A second roughly 6 to 11 cycle PCR used barcoded and J-beta primers. TCRdb called the 5' RACE reads again in MiXCR, with one record for every CDR3 protein. The data show some 1,800,000 distinct CDR3 sequences, about two fifths seen once. This CDR3 region has 16 residues. V shed 0 bases and J shed 4 bases, with 14 bases lying between them. CDR1 is SGHRS, CDR2 YFSETQ, per germline. This rearrangement joins TRBV5-1 to TRBJ2-1, with D tentatively TRBD2 (5 bases). The TCR was taken from a human donor in good health. Sequencing input: blood. Here the CDR3 reads CASSLVPLEGYNEQFF. CDR3 coding DNA: TGCGCCAGCAGCTTGGTGCCCCTTGAGGGTTACAATGAGCAGTTCTTC. The complete variable domain, with remaining parts taken from reference TRBV5-1 and TRBJ2-1, reads KAGVTQTPRYLIKTRGQQVTLSCSPISGHRSVSWYQQTPGQGLQFLFEYFSETQRNKGNFPGRFSGRQFSNSRSEMNVSTLELGDSALYLCASSLVPLEGYNEQFFGPGTRLTVL.